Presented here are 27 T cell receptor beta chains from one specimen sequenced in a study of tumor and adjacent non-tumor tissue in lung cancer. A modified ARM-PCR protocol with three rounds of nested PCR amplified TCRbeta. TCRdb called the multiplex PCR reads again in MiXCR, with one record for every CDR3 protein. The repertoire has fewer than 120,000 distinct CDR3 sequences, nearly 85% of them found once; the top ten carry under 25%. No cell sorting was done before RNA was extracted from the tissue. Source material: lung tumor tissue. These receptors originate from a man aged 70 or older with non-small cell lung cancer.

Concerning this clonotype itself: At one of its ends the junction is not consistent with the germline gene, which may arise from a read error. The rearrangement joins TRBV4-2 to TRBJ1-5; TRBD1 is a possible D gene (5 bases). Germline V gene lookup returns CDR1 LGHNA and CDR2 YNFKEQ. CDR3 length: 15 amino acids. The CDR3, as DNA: TGTGCCAGTAGCCTTCAAGGGGCAGGGAATCAGCCCCAGCATTTT. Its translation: CASSLQGAGNQPQHF.

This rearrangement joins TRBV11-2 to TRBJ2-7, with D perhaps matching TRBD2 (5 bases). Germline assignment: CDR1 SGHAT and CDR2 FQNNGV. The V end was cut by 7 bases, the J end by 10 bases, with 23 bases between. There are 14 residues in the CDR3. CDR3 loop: CASILRASSAEQYF. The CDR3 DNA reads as TGTGCCAGCATCCTGCGGGCCTCCAGCGCTGAACAGTACTTC.

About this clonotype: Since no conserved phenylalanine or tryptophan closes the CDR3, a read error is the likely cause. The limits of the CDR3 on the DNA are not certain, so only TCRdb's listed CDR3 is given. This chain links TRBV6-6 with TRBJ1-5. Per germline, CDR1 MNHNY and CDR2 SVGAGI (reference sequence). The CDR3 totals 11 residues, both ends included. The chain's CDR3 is CASSYSEEQRL.

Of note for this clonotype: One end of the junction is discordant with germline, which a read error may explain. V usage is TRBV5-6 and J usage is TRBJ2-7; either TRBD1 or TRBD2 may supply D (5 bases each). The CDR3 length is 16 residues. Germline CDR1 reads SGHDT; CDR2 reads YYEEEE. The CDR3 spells CASSSAPGRGSYEKYF. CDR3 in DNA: TGTGCCAGCAGCTCCGCCCCGGGACGGGGCTCCTACGAGAAGTACTTT.

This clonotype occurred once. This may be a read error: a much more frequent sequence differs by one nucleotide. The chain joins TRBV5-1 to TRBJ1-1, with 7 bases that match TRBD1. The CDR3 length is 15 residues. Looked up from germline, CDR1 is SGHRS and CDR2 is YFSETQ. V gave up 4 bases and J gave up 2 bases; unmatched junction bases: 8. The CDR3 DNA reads TGCGCCAGCAGCCGATCCGGGACAGTAAACACTGAAGCTTTCTTT. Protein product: CASSRSGTVNTEAFF.

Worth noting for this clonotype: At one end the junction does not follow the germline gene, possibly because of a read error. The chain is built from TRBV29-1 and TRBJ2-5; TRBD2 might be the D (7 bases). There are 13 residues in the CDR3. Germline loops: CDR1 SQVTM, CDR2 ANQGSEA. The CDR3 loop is CSIRVWGRETQCF. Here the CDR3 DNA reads TGCAGCATCCGCGTTTGGGGGCGGGAGACCCAGTGCTTC.

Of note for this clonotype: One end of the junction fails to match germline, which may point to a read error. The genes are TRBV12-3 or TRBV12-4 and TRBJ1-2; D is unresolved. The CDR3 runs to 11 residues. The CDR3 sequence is CASTLGDGHAF. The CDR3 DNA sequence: TGTGCCAGTACCCTGGGAGATGGCCACGCCTTC.

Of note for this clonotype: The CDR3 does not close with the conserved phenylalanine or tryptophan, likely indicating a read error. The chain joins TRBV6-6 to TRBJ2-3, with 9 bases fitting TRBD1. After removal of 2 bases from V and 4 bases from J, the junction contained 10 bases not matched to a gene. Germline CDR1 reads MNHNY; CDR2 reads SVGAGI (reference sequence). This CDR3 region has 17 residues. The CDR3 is CASSYDPYRGRADTQYS. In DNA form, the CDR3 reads TGTGCCAGCAGTTACGATCCATACAGGGGGCGCGCAGATACGCAGTATTCT.

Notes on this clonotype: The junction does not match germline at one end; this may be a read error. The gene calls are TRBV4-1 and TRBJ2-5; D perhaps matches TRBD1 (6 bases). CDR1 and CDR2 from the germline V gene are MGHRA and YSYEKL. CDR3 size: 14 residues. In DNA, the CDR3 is TGCGCCAACATCCATCAGTGGGGGCAAGAGACTCAGTACTTC. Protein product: CANIHQWGQETQYF.

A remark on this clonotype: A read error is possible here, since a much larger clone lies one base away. Here the CDR3 reads CATRSTTTIEAFF. DNA for the CDR3: TGTGCCACCAGGTCCACCACGACCATTGAAGCTTTCTTT. The gene calls are TRBV24-1 and TRBJ1-1; no firm D call. Germline V lookup: CDR1 KGHDR, CDR2 SFDVKD. Trimming shortened V by 7 bases and J by 7 bases, and 15 bases separated the two germline ends. The CDR3 is 13 residues long.

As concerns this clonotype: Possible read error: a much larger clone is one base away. In nucleotides, the CDR3 is TGCAGTGCTAGTGATCTGCCGGATAGCGGGAGTCGTGAGACCCAGTACTTC. Its protein product is CSASDLPDSGSRETQYF. The chain recombines TRBV20-1 with TRBJ2-5; 9 nucleotides match TRBD2. This CDR3 has 17 residues. Trimming cost V 3 bases and J 5 bases; bases outside gene matches: 16. Looked up from germline, CDR1 is DFQATT and CDR2 is SNEGSKA (reference sequence).

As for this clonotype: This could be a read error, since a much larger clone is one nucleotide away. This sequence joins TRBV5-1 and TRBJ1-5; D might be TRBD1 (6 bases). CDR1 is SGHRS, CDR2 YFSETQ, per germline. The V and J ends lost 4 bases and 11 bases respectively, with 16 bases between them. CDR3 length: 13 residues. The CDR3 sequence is CASSHGRGQSQHF. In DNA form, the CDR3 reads TGCGCCAGCAGCCACGGGCGGGGGCAGTCCCAGCATTTT.

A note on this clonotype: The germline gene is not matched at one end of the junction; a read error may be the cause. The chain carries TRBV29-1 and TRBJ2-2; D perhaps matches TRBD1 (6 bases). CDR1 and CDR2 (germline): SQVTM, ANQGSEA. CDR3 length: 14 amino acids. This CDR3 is CSANRDMYTGELLF. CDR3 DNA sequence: TGCAGCGCCAACCGGGACATGTATACCGGGGAGCTGCTTTTT.

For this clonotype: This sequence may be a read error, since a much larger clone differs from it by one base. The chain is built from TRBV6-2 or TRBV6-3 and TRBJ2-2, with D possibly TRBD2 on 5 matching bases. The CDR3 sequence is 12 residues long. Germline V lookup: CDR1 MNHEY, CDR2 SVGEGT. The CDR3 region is CATNEPSGKLFF. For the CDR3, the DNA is TGTGCCACCAACGAGCCCTCCGGGAAGCTGTTTTTT.

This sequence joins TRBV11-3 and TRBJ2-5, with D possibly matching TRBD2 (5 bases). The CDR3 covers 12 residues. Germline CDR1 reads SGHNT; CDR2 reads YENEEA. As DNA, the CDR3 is TGTTCCGGCAGCTTAAGAGGGAAGGCCCAGTACTTC. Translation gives CSGSLRGKAQYF.

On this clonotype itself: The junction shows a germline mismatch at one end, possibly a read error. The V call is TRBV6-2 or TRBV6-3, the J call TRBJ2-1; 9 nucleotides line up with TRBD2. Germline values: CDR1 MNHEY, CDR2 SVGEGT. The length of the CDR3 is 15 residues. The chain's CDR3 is CASSYRTSEYNKQFF. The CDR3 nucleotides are TGTGCCAGCAGTTACCGGACTAGCGAATACAATAAGCAGTTCTTC.

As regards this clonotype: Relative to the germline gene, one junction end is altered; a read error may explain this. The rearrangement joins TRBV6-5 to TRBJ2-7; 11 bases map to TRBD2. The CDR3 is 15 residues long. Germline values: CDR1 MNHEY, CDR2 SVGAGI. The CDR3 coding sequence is TGTGACAGCACCCATACTAGCGGGAGCTCCTACGAGCAGTACTTC. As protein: CDSTHTSGSSYEQYF.

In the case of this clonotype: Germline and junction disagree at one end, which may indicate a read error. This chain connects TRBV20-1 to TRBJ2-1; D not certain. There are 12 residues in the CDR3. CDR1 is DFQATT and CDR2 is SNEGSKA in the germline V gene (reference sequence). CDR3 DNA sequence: TGCAGTCACGTATGGGTGGGGAATGGGCAGTTCTTC. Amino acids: CSHVWVGNGQFF.

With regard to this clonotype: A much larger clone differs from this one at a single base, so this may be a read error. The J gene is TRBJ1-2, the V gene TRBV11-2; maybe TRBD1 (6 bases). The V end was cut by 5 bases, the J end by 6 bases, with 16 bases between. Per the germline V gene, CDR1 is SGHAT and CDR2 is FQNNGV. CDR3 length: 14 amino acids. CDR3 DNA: TGTGCCAGCAGCCAAGTACAGGGAACGGATGGCTACACCTTC. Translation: CASSQVQGTDGYTF.

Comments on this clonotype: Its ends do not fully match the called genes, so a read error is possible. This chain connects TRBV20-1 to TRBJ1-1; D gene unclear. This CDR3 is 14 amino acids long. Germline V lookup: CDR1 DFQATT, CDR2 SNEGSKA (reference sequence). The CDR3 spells CSATRELVSAEGFF. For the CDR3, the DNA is TGCAGTGCTACCCGTGAGTTGGTAAGCGCTGAAGGTTTCTTT.

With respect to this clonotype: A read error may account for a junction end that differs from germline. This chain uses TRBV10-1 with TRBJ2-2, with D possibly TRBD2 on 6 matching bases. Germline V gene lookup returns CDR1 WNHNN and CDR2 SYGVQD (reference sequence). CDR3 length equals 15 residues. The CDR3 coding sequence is TGCGCCAACAGTATAGGGAGGTCGAACACCGGGGAGCTGTTTTTT. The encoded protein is CANSIGRSNTGELFF.

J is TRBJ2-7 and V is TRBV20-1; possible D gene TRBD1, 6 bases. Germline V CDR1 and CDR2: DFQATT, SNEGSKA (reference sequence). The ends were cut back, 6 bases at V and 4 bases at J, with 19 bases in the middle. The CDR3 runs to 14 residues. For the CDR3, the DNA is TGCAGTGCAGTGGGGCCGGACAGTATGTACGAGCAGTACTTC. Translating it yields CSAVGPDSMYEQYF.

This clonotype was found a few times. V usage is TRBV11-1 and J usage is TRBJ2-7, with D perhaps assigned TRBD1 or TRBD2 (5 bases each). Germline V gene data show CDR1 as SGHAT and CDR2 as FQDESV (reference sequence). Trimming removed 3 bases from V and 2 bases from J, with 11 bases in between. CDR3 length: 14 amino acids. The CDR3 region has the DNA TGTGCCAGCAGCTTCAGGGAGACGACCTACGAGCAGTACTTC. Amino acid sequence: CASSFRETTYEQYF.

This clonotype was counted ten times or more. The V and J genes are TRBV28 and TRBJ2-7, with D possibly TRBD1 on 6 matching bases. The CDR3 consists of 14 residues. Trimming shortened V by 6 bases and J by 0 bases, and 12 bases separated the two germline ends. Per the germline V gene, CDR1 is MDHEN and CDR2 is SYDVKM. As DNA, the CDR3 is TGTGCCAGCAGGACCGGGACATCCTCCTACGAGCAGTACTTC. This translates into CASRTGTSSYEQYF.

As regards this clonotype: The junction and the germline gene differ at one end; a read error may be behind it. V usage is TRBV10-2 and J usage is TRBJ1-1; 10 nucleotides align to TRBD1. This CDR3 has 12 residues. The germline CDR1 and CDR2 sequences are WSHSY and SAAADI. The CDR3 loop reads CASRDRGAETFF. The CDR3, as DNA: TGTGCCAGTAGGGACAGGGGCGCTGAAACTTTCTTT.

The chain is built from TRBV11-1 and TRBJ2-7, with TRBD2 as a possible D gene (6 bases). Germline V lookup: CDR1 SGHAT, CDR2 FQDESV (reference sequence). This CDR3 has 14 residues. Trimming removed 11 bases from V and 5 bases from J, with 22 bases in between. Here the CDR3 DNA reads TGTGCCTGCAACTTAAGCGGGCCCACCCACGAGCAGTACTTC. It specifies CACNLSGPTHEQYF.

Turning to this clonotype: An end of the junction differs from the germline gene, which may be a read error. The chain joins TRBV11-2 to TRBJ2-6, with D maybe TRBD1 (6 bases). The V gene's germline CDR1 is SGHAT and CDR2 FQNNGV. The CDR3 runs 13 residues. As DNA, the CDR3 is TGTGCCAGCAGCGCGGCAGGGGCCAACATCCTGTCTTTC. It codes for CASSAAGANILSF.